This T cell receptor beta chain was documented in a study of PD-L1 blockade in urothelial cancer. The wider study: Peripheral blood specimens exhibited a median yield of 141,255 T cells. Study outcomes and limitations: A pretreatment blood TCR clonality that fell below the median predicted better progression-free and overall survival.

On this clone itself: Its antigen is not known.

Trimming took 5 bases from V and 9 from J; bases not matched to a gene: 11. Germline loops: CDR1 SQVTM, CDR2 ANQGSEA. The CDR3 length is 14 residues. Time point reported: peripheral blood 6 weeks after treatment start. Individual patients had between 1 and 8 samples, taken pretreatment and on-treatment. Method: immunoSEQ multiplex PCR; TCRdb's copy keeps in-frame clones and lacks some. The sample lists roughly 45,000 clones; around 80% were seen once. The chain combines TRBV29-1 with TRBJ2-1, with 9 bases aligning to TRBD1. Sequencing was performed on PBMCs, taken around atezolizumab (anti-PD-L1) treatment. The TCR was taken from a man in his 60s with urothelial cancer. CDR3 nucleotides: TGCAGCGTTTCCGGACAGGGGCGTCGCCGTGAGCAGTTCTTC. Its translation is CSVSGQGRRREQFF.